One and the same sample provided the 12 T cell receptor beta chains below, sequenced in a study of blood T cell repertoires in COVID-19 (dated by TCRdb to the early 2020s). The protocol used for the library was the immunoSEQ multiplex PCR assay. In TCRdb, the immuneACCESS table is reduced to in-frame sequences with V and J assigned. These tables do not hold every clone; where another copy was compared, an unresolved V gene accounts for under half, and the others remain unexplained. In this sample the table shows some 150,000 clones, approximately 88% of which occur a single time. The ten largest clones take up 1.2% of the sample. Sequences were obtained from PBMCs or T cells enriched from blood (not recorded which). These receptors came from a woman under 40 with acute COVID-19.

The CDR3 protein is CASRDRGADTQYF. CDR3 DNA sequence: TGTGCCAGTAGGGACAGGGGTGCAGATACGCAGTATTTT. The rearrangement uses TRBV19 and TRBJ2-3; 9 positions match TRBD1. The germline CDR1 and CDR2 sequences are LNHDA and SQIVND (reference sequence). This CDR3 is built from 13 residues. Germline trimming cut 6 bases from V and 4 bases from J; bases unmatched to any gene: 2.

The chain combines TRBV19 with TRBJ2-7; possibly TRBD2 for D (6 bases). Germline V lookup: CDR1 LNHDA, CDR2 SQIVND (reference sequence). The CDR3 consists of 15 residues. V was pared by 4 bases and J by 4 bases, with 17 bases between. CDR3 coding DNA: TGTGCCAGTAGTAGCACCTGGAGGGAACATTACGAGCAGTACTTC. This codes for CASSSTWREHYEQYF.

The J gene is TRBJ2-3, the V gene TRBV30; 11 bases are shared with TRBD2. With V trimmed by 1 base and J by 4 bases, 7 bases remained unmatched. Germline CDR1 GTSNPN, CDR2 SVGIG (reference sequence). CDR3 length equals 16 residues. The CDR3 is CAWSGSLAGVPDTQYF. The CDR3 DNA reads TGTGCCTGGAGTGGATCACTAGCGGGAGTCCCAGATACGCAGTATTTT.

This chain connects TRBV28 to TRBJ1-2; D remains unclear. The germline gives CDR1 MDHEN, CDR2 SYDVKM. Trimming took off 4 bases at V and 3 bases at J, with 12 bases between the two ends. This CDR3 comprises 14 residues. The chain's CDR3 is CASSYGEEDYGYTF. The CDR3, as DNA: TGTGCCAGCAGTTATGGGGAGGAGGACTATGGCTACACCTTC.

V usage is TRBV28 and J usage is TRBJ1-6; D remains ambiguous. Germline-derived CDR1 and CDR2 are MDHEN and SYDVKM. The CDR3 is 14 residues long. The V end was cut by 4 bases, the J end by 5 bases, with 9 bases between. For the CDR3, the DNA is TGTGCCAGCAGTTGGGAGATAGATAATTCACCCCTCCACTTT. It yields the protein CASSWEIDNSPLHF.

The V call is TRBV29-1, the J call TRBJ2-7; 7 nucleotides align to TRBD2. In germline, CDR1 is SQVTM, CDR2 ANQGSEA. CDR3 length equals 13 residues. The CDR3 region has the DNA TGCAGTACCCTGGGCGGGAGAAAGGACGAGCAGTACTTC. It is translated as CSTLGGRKDEQYF.

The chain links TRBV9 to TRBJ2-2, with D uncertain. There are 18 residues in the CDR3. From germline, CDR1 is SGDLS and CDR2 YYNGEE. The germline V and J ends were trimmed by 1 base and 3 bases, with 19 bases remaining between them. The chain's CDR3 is CASSVNLRRVIDTGELFF. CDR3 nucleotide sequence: TGTGCCAGCAGCGTAAACCTACGACGGGTTATAGACACCGGGGAGCTGTTTTTT.

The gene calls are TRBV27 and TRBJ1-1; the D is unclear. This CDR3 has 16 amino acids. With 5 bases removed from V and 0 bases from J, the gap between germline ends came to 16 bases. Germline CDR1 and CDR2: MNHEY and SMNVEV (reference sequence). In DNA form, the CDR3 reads TGTGCCAGCAGTCCCCTGGAGGCAGTTGTGAACACTGAAGCTTTCTTT. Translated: CASSPLEAVVNTEAFF.

CDR3 region: CASSLSTTGGEKLFF. As DNA, the CDR3 is TGTGCCAGCAGTTTATCTACGACAGGGGGTGAAAAACTGTTTTTT. The J gene is TRBJ1-4, the V gene TRBV28; 9 bases align to TRBD1. Germline V gene sequence: CDR1 MDHEN, CDR2 SYDVKM. The CDR3 runs to 15 residues. The ends lost 1 base at V and 7 bases at J; junction bases unmatched: 4. The variable domain in full, completed from reference TRBV28 and TRBJ1-4, reads DVKVTQSSRYLVKRTGEKVFLECVQDMDHENMFWYRQDPGLGLRLIYFSYDVKMKEKGDIPEGYSVSREKKERFSLILESASTNQTSMYLCASSLSTTGGEKLFFGSGTQLSVL.

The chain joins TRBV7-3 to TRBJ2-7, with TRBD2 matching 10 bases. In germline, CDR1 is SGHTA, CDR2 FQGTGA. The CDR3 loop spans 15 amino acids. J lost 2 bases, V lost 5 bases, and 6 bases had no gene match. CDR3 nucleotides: TGTGCCAGCAGCCTAGGAGCGGGAGGGACCTACGAGCAGTACTTC. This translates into CASSLGAGGTYEQYF.

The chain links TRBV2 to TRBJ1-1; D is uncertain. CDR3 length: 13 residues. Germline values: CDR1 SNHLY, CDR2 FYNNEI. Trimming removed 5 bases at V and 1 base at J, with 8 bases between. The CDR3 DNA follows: TGTGCCAGCAGTCAGGACTGGAACACTGAAGCTTTCTTT. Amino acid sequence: CASSQDWNTEAFF.

The DNA for the CDR3 is TGTGCCAGCAGCAAGCGGACTAGCGGGAGGGAAGAGACCCAGTACTTC. Protein sequence: CASSKRTSGREETQYF. V usage is TRBV11-2 and J usage is TRBJ2-5; TRBD2 aligns across 15 bases. J gave up 3 bases and V 5 bases, and 4 bases lay outside the gene matches. Germline V gene sequence: CDR1 SGHAT, CDR2 FQNNGV. This CDR3 comprises 16 residues.